This T cell receptor beta chain was recorded in a study of blood T cells in healthy people across ages. The use of a sample-barcoded 5' primer and a J-beta primer mix characterized a second PCR of 7 to 11 cycles. MiXCR was run by TCRdb on the 5' RACE reads, yielding one entry per CDR3 protein. The table has 380,000 or so distinct CDR3 sequences, roughly half seen once. Germline CDR1 and CDR2: MNHEY and SMNVEV (reference sequence). V was pared by 7 bases and J by 2 bases, with 12 bases of the junction left unmatched. This CDR3 is 16 amino acids long. The donors, aged roughly 6 to 95, were healthy Caucasians from Russia. Each of the donors had 8 to 10 milliliters of peripheral blood drawn into EDTA-treated Vacutainer tubes. A minimum of 6 million PBMCs was isolated per sample.

V is TRBV27 and J is TRBJ2-3; 7 nucleotides align to TRBD2. This TCR was recovered from a man aged 60 to 69 in good health. Sequenced input: blood. In DNA form, the CDR3 reads TGTGCCAGCACCACCTTCGGGGGGACGAACACAGATACGCAGTATTTT. Translated: CASTTFGGTNTDTQYF.